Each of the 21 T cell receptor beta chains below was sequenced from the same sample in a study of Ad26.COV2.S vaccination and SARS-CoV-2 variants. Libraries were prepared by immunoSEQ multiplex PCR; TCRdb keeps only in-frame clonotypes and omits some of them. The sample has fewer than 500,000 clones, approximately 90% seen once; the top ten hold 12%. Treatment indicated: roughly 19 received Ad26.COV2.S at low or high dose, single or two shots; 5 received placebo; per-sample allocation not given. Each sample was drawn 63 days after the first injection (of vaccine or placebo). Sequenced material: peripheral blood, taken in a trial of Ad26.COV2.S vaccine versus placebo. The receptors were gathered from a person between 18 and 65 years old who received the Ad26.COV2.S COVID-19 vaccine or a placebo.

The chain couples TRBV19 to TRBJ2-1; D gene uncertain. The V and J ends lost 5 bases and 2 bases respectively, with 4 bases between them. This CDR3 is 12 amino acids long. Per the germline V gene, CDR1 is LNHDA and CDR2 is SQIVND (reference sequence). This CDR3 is CASSQTYNEQFF. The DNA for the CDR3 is TGTGCCAGTAGTCAAACCTACAATGAGCAGTTCTTC.

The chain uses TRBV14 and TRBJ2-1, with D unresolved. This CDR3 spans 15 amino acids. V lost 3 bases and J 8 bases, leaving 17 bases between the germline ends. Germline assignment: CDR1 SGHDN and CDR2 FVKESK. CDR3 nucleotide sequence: TGTGCCAGCAGCCAGGGCAACTATGGCCTCGATGAGCAGTTCTTC. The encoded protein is CASSQGNYGLDEQFF.

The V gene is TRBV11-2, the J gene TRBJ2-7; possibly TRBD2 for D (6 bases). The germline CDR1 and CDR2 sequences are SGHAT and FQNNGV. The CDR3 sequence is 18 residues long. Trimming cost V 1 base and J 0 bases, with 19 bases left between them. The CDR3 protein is CASSLAGTPTLSSYEQYF. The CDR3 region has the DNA TGTGCCAGCAGCTTAGCGGGGACTCCAACTTTGAGCTCCTACGAGCAGTACTTC.

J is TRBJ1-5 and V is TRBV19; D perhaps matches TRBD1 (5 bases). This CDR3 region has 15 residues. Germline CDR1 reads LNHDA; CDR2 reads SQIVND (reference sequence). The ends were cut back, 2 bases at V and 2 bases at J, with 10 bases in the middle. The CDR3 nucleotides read TGTGCCAGTAGTATACAGGGAAAAGGCAATCAGCCCCAGCATTTT. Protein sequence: CASSIQGKGNQPQHF.

CDR3: CASSSGTGPNYGYTF. The CDR3 DNA sequence: TGTGCCAGCAGCTCGGGGACAGGGCCCAACTATGGCTACACCTTC. This sequence joins TRBV11-1 and TRBJ1-2; 9 bases agree with TRBD1. J was trimmed by 2 bases and V by 4 bases; bases with no gene match: 5. This CDR3 has 15 amino acids. Per germline, CDR1 SGHAT and CDR2 FQDESV (reference sequence). Full variable domain (missing parts from reference TRBV11-1 and TRBJ1-2): EAEVAQSPRYKITEKSQAVAFWCDPISGHATLYWYRQILGQGPELLVQFQDESVVDDSQLPKDRFSAERLKGVDSTLKIQPAELGDSAMYLCASSSGTGPNYGYTFGSGTRLTVV.

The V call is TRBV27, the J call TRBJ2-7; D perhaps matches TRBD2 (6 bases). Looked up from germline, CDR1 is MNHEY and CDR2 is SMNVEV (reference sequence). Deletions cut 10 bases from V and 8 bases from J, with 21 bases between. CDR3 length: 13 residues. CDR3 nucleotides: TGTGCCACCGCGCCGGGACTCCTCCTACAGCAGTACTTC. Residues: CATAPGLLLQQYF.

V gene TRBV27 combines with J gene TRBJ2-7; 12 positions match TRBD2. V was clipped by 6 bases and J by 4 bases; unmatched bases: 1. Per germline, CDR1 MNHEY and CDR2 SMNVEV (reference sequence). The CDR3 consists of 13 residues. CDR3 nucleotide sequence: TGTGCCAGCAGCCTAGCGGGAGGGTACGAGCAGTACTTC. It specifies CASSLAGGYEQYF.

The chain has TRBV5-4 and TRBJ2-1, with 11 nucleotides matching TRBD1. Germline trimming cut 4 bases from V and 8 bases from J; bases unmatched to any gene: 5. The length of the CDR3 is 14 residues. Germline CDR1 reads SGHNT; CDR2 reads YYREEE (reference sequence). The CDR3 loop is CASSRTGGFDEQFF. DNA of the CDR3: TGTGCCAGCAGCCGGACAGGGGGCTTCGATGAGCAGTTCTTC.

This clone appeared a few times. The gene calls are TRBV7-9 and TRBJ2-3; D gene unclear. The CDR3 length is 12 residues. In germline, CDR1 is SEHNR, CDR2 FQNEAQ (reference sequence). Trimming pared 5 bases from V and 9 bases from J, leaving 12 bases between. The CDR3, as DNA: TGTGCCAGCAGCCCCTTACGCGAAACGCAGTATTTT. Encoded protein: CASSPLRETQYF. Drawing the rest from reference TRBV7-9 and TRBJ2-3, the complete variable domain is DTGVSQNPRHKITKRGQNVTFRCDPISEHNRLYWYRQTLGQGPEFLTYFQNEAQLEKSRLLSDRFSAERPKGSFSTLEIQRTEQGDSAMYLCASSPLRETQYFGPGTRLTVL.

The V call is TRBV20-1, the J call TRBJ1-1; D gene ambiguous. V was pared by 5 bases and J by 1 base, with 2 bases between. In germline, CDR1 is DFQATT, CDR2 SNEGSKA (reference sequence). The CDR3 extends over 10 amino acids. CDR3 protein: CSASNTEAFF. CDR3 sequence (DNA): TGCAGTGCTTCGAACACTGAAGCTTTCTTT.

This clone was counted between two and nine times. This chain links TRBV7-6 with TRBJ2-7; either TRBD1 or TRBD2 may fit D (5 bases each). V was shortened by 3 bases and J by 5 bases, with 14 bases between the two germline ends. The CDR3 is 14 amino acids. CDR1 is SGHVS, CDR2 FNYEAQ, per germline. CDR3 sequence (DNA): TGTGCCAGCAGCTTGGCGGCCGGGGCCGACGAGCAGTACTTC. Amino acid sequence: CASSLAAGADEQYF.

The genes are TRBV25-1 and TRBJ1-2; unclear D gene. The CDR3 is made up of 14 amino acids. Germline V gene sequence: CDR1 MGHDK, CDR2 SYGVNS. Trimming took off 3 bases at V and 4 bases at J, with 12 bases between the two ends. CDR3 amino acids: CASSELGGPYGYTF. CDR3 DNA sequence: TGTGCCAGCAGTGAGCTAGGCGGACCCTATGGCTACACCTTC.

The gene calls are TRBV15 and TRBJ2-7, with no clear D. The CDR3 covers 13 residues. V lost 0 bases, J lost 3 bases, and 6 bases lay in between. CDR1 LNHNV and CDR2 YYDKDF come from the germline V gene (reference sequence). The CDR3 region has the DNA TGTGCCACCAGCAGAGATCTATTCTACGAGCAGTACTTC. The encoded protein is CATSRDLFYEQYF.

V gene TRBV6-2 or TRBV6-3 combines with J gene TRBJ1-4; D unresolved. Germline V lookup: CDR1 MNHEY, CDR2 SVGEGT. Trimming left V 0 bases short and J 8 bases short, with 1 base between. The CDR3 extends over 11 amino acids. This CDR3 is CASSYSEKLFF. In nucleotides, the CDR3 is TGTGCCAGCAGTTACTCAGAAAAACTGTTTTTT.

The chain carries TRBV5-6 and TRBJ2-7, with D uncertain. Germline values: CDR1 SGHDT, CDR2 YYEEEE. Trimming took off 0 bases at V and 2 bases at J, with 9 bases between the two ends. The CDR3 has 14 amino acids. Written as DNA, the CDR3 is TGTGCCAGCAGCTTGGGGATGGGAACCTACGAGCAGTACTTC. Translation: CASSLGMGTYEQYF.

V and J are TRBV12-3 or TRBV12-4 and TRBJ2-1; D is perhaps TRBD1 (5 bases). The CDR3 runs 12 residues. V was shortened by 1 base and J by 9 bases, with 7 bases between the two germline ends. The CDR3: CASSLGQGEQFF. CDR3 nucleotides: TGTGCCAGCAGTTTAGGGCAGGGTGAGCAGTTCTTC.

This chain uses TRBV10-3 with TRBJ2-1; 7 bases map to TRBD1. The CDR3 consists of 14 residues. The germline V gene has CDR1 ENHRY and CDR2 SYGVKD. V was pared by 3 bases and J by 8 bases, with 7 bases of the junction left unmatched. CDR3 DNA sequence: TGTGCCATCAGTGAAGGGGGCGCCTCCGATGAGCAGTTCTTC. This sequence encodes CAISEGGASDEQFF.

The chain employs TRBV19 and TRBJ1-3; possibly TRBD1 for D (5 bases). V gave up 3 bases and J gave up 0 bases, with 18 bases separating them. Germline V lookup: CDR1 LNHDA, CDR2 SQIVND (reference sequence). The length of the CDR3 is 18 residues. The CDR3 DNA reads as TGTGCCAGTAGTATCGCCAGGGTTGAGGGTACCTCTGGAAACACCATATATTTT. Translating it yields CASSIARVEGTSGNTIYF.

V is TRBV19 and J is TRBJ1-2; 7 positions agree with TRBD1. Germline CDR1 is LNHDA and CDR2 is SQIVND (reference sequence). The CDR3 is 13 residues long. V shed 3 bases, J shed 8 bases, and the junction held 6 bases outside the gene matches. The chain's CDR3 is CASSIDRDTGYTF. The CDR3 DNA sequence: TGTGCCAGTAGTATCGACAGGGACACGGGCTACACCTTC.

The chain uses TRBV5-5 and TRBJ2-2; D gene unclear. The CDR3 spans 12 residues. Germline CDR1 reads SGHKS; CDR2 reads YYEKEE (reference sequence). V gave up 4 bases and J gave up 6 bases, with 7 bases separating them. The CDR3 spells CASSVAAGELFF. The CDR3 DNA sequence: TGTGCCAGCAGCGTAGCAGCCGGGGAGCTGTTTTTT.

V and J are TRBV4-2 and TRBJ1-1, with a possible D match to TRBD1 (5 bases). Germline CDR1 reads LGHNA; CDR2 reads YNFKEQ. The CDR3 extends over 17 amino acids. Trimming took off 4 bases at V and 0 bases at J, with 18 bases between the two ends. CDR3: CASSPPPGRRMNTEAFF. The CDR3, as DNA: TGTGCCAGCAGCCCTCCCCCGGGACGCAGGATGAACACTGAAGCTTTCTTT.